These 16 T cell receptor beta chains originate from one sample sequenced in a study of identical twins. TCRdb re-analysed the 5' RACE reads in MiXCR, keeping a single row per CDR3 protein. The data hold under 350,000 distinct CDR3 sequences, with roughly 10% observed a single time. These data also formed part of another study, on yellow fever vaccine responses in identical twins.

Sequenced material: CD8+ T cells sorted from blood. The receptors were sampled from a woman younger than 30 in good health.

This chain joins TRBV7-9 and TRBJ2-7, with 7 bases that match TRBD2. V gave up 5 bases and J gave up 6 bases; unmatched junction bases: 7. Germline CDR1 is SEHNR and CDR2 is FQNEAQ (reference sequence). The CDR3 extends over 13 amino acids. The CDR3 protein is CASSPQAGVEQYF. CDR3 nucleotides: TGTGCCAGCAGCCCTCAGGCGGGAGTCGAGCAGTACTTC.

This clonotype was picked up a small number of times. The CDR3 loop reads CASSLLYGYTF. DNA of the CDR3: TGTGCCAGCAGCTTGCTCTATGGCTACACCTTC. The genes are TRBV11-2 and TRBJ1-2; D ambiguous. The V and J ends lost 3 bases and 4 bases respectively, with 3 bases between them. The CDR3 is 11 residues long. CDR1 and CDR2 (germline): SGHAT, FQNNGV.

The rearrangement links TRBV11-2 to TRBJ2-5; D perhaps matches TRBD1 (6 bases). Between the trimmed V and J ends, which lost 2 bases and 4 bases, there was a span of 11 bases. The germline V gene encodes CDR1 SGHAT and CDR2 FQNNGV. The length of the CDR3 is 14 residues. CDR3 nucleotide sequence: TGTGCCAGCAGCTTAATTAGGGGGTTAGAGACCCAGTACTTC. Its translation is CASSLIRGLETQYF.

A note on this clonotype: This may stem from a read error, because a much larger clone lies one nucleotide away. The rearrangement uses TRBV12-3 or TRBV12-4 and TRBJ2-5; no clear D gene. V gave up 9 bases and J gave up 5 bases, with 16 bases separating them. This CDR3 contains 13 residues. CDR3 nucleotides: TGTGCCAGGAGCTTAGCCCCCCGGGAGACCCAGTACTTC. Protein sequence: CARSLAPRETQYF.

This rearrangement joins TRBV6-2 or TRBV6-3 to TRBJ2-3; D gene unclear. The CDR3 contains 12 residues. The germline gives CDR1 MNHEY, CDR2 SVGEGT. The germline V and J ends were trimmed by 3 bases and 4 bases, with 5 bases remaining between them. CDR3 DNA sequence: TGTGCCAGCAGTTATTGGGCAGATACGCAGTATTTT. This gives the protein CASSYWADTQYF.

The V call is TRBV11-2, the J call TRBJ2-7; TRBD2 aligns across 12 bases. Germline V gives CDR1 SGHAT, CDR2 FQNNGV. This CDR3 region has 15 residues. V dropped 6 bases and J dropped 2; count of bases not matched to a gene: 5. CDR3 nucleotides: TGTGCCAGCAGGACTAGCGGGGGTGCACCCTACGAGCAGTACTTC. Protein: CASRTSGGAPYEQYF. Looking up the rest from reference TRBV11-2 and TRBJ2-7 gives the full variable domain: EAGVAQSPRYKIIEKRQSVAFWCNPISGHATLYWYQQILGQGPKLLIQFQNNGVVDDSQLPKDRFSAERLKGVDSTLKIQPAKLEDSAVYLCASRTSGGAPYEQYFGPGTRLTVT.

This clonotype occurred many times. CDR3 nucleotides: TGTGCCAGCAGCAGCACAGGGGTAGCAAATCAGCCCCAGCATTTT. Translation: CASSSTGVANQPQHF. V and J are TRBV12-3 or TRBV12-4 and TRBJ1-5; 7 nucleotides agree with TRBD1. The junction had 9 bases not matched to a gene; V was cut back by 6 bases and J by 4 bases. The CDR3 runs 15 residues.

The CDR3 loop reads CATRPRAGDQETQYF. CDR3 sequence (DNA): TGTGCCACCAGACCCCGAGCGGGGGACCAAGAGACCCAGTACTTC. The chain is built from TRBV15 and TRBJ2-5; TRBD2 agrees at 8 bases. The germline CDR1 and CDR2 sequences are LNHNV and YYDKDF (reference sequence). The V gene end was trimmed by 6 bases and the J gene end by 0 bases; junction bases not matched to a gene: 6. The CDR3 extends over 15 amino acids.

This clonotype was picked up a small number of times. The V gene is TRBV20-1, the J gene TRBJ2-3; TRBD2 aligns across 9 bases. The germline gives CDR1 DFQATT, CDR2 SNEGSKA (reference sequence). This CDR3 spans 16 amino acids. Trimming took 0 bases from V and 2 from J; bases not matched to a gene: 6. CDR3 DNA sequence: TGCAGTGCTAGAGACCTGGCTAGCGGGACCACAGATACGCAGTATTTT. It codes for CSARDLASGTTDTQYF.

In its sample, this clonotype was seen many times. The V call is TRBV25-1, the J call TRBJ2-2; D unresolved. With 6 bases removed from V and 1 base from J, the gap between germline ends came to 3 bases. The CDR3 spans 12 residues. Germline V gives CDR1 MGHDK, CDR2 SYGVNS. CDR3 sequence reads: CASRWNTGELFF. The CDR3 DNA reads as TGTGCCAGCAGATGGAACACCGGGGAGCTGTTTTTT.

In its sample, this clonotype was seen a few times. The chain couples TRBV5-1 to TRBJ2-5; 9 bases are a match to TRBD2. The CDR3 covers 16 residues. The germline CDR1 and CDR2 sequences are SGHRS and YFSETQ. Losses at the gene ends were 3 bases for V and 0 bases for J; bases not matched to a gene: 6. The CDR3 reads CASSSSGALYQETQYF. The DNA for the CDR3 is TGCGCCAGCAGCTCTAGCGGGGCGCTGTACCAAGAGACCCAGTACTTC. The full variable domain, rest sourced from reference TRBV5-1 and TRBJ2-5, is KAGVTQTPRYLIKTRGQQVTLSCSPISGHRSVSWYQQTPGQGLQFLFEYFSETQRNKGNFPGRFSGRQFSNSRSEMNVSTLELGDSALYLCASSSSGALYQETQYFGPGTRLLVL.

This clonotype was seen a few times. The chain combines TRBV5-1 with TRBJ2-3; tentative D call: TRBD1 (6 bases). Germline V gene sequence: CDR1 SGHRS, CDR2 YFSETQ. V shed 7 bases and J shed 2 bases, with 14 bases lying between them. The CDR3 extends over 14 amino acids. CDR3 sequence (DNA): TGCGCCAGCGCGCCTGAGGGGGACACAGATACGCAGTATTTT. Translation: CASAPEGDTDTQYF.

The chain links TRBV7-9 to TRBJ2-5; no clear D gene. The CDR3 sequence is 13 residues long. Germline V CDR1 and CDR2: SEHNR, FQNEAQ (reference sequence). V lost 4 bases and J lost 1, with 7 bases in between. The CDR3 DNA reads TGTGCCAGCAGCTGGTGGGCCCAAGAGACCCAGTACTTC. Translated: CASSWWAQETQYF.

This clonotype has at least ten counts. The V call is TRBV6-2 or TRBV6-3, the J call TRBJ1-4; tentatively, D is TRBD1 (5 bases). Germline CDR1 reads MNHEY; CDR2 reads SVGEGT. This CDR3 spans 18 amino acids. Trimming removed 6 bases from V and 0 bases from J, with 20 bases in between. For the CDR3, the DNA is TGTGCCAGCAGATCCACTGGATATGGGGCCGCAACTAATGAAAAACTGTTTTTT. The encoded protein is CASRSTGYGAATNEKLFF.

Many counts were recorded for this clonotype. The J gene is TRBJ2-1, the V gene TRBV5-1; no clear D. Trimming pared 4 bases from V and 8 bases from J, leaving 7 bases between. The CDR3 length is 11 residues. Per germline, CDR1 SGHRS and CDR2 YFSETQ. In DNA form, the CDR3 reads TGCGCCAGCAGCCCAGATTATGAGCAGTTCTTC. Residues: CASSPDYEQFF.

This clonotype was detected many times. This chain links TRBV7-9 with TRBJ2-5, with 9 nucleotides matching TRBD1. V lost 4 bases and J lost 4; bases outside the gene matches: 7. Germline CDR1 SEHNR, CDR2 FQNEAQ (reference sequence). This CDR3 is 15 amino acids long. CDR3 amino acids: CASSSPGTGLETQYF. As DNA, the CDR3 is TGTGCCAGCAGCTCTCCCGGGACAGGGTTAGAGACCCAGTACTTC.